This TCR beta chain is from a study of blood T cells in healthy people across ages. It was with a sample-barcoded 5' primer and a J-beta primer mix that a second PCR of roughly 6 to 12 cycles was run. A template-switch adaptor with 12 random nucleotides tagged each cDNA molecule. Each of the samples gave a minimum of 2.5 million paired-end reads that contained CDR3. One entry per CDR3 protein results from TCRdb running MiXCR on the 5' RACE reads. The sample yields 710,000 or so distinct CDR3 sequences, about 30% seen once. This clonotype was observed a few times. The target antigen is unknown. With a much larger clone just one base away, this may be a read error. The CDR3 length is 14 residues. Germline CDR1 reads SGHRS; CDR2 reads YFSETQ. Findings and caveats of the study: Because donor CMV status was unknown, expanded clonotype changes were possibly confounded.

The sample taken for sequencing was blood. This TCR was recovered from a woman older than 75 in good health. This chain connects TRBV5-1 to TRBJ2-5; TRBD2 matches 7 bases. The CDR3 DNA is TGCGCCAGCAAGACCCAGCGGGGCCAAGAGACCCTGTACTTC. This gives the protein CASKTQRGQETLYF.